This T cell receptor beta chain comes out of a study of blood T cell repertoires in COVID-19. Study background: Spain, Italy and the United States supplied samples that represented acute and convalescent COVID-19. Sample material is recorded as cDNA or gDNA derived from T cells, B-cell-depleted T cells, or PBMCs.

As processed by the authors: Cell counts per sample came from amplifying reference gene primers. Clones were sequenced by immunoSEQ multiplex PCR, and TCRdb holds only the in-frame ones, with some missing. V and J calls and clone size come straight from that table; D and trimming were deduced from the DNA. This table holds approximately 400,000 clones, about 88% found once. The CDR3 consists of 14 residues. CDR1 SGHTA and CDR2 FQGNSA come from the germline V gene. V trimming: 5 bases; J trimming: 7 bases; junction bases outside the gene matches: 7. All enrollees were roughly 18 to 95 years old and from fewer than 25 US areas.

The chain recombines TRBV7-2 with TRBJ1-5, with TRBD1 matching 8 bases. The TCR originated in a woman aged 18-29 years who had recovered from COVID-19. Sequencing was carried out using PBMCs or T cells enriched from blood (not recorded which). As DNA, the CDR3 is TGTGCCAGCAGCGCTGGACAGGGTGGACAGCCCCAGCATTTT. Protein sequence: CASSAGQGGQPQHF. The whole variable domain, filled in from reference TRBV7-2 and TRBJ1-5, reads GAGVSQSPSNKVTEKGKDVELRCDPISGHTALYWYRQSLGQGLEFLIYFQGNSAPDKSGLPSDRFSAERTGGSVSTLTIQRTQQEDSAVYLCASSAGQGGQPQHFGDGTRLSIL.